Here is one T cell receptor beta chain with its context. Its specificity is unknown. Pools of viral peptides were used by the ViraFEST assay to expand antigen-specific CD4+ T cells ahead of sequencing. Around day 10 of culture, CD4+ T cells were separated out. This individual contracted SARS-CoV-2 between March and December 2020, as verified by PCR. This CDR3 comprises 15 residues. V was trimmed by 1 base and J by 0 bases, leaving 7 bases between them. The germline V gene encodes CDR1 LNHDA and CDR2 SQIVND (reference sequence). Sequencing used immunoSEQ multiplex PCR; TCRdb keeps in-frame clones, though not all of them. The sample has about 45,000 clones, around 72% seen once. The data are from a study of vaccination effects on CD4 cells after COVID-19. Study in general: Participants received two doses of either the BNT162b2 or mRNA-1273 vaccine. Samples came 142 and 148 days after COVID-19 diagnosis, before vaccination. General observations from the study: Late post-vaccination, clones induced by infection and those induced by vaccine underwent marked clonal contraction.

This receptor was obtained from a human donor who had a prior SARS-CoV-2 infection. The sample in question was CD4+ T cells from PBMCs cultured with a peptide pool, obtained before COVID-19 vaccination. V is TRBV19 and J is TRBJ1-5; tentative D call: TRBD1 (5 bases). The CDR3 is CASSIVRGSNQPQHF. CDR3 coding DNA: TGTGCCAGTAGTATAGTAAGGGGTAGCAATCAGCCCCAGCATTTT.